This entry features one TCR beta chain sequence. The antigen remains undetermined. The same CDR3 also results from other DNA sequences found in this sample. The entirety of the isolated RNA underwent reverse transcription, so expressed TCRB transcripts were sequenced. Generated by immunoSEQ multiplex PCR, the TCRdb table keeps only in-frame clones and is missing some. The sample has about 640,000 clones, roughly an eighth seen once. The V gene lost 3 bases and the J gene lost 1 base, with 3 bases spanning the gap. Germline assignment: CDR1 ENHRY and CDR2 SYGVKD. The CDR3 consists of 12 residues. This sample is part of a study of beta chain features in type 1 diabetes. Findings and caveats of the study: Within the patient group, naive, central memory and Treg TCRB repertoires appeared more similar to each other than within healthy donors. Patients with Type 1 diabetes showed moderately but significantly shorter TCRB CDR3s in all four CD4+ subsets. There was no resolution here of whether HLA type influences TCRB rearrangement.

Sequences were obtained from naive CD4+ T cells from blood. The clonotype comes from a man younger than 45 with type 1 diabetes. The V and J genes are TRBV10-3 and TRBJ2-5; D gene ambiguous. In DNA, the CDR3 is TGTGCCATCAGTGACCCCCAAGAGACCCAGTACTTC. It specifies CAISDPQETQYF.